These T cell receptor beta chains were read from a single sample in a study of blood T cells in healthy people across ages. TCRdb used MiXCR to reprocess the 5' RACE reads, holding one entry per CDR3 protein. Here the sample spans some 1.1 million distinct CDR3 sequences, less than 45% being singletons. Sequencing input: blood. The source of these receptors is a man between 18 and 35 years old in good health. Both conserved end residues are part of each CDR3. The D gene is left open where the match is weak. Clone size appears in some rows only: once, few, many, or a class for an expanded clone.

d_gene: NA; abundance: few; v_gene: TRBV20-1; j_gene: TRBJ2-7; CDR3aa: CSALENTRIYEQYF; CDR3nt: TGCAGTGCCCTTGAGAACACCCGGATCTACGAGCAGTACTTC
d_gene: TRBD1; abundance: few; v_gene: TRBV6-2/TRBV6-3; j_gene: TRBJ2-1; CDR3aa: CASSYPRTGAINNEQFF; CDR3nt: TGTGCCAGCAGTTACCCACGGACAGGGGCGATTAACAATGAGCAGTTCTTC
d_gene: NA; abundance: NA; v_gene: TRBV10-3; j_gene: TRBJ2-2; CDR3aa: CAISDTGGRRELFF; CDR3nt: TGTGCCATCAGTGATACGGGGGGCCGGAGGGAGCTGTTTTTT
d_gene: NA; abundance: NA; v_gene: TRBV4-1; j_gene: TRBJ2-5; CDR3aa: CASSQDGRGEETQYF; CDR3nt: TGCGCCAGCAGCCAAGATGGTAGGGGCGAGGAGACCCAGTACTTC
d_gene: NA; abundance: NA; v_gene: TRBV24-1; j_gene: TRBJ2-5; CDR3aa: CATSERGLPQETQYF; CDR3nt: TGTGCCACCAGTGAGCGGGGCCTACCTCAAGAGACCCAGTACTTC
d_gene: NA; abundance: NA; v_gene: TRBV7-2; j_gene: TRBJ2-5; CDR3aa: CASSLRAGPGVETQYF; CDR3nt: TGTGCCAGCAGCCTTAGAGCGGGCCCGGGTGTCGAGACCCAGTACTTC
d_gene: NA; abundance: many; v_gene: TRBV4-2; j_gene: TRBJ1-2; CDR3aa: CASSQEFGVGYTF; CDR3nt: TGTGCCAGCAGCCAAGAGTTTGGGGTTGGCTACACCTTC
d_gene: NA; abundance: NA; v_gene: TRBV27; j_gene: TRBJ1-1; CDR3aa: CASSLGVAANTEAFF; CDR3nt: TGTGCCAGCAGTTTAGGGGTAGCGGCGAACACTGAAGCTTTCTTT
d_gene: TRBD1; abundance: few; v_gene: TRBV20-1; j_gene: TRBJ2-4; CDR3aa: CSATDRAGAKNIQYF; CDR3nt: TGCAGTGCTACGGACAGGGCGGGGGCCAAAAACATTCAGTACTTC
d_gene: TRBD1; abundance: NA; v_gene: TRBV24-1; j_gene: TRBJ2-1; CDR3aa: CATSEPTGGGNNEQFF; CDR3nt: TGTGCCACCAGTGAGCCGACAGGGGGCGGCAACAATGAGCAGTTCTTC
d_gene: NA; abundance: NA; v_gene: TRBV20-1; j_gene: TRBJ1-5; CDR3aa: CSARVGATDSTQPQHF; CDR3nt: TGCAGTGCTAGAGTAGGAGCCACAGATTCGACTCAGCCCCAGCATTTT
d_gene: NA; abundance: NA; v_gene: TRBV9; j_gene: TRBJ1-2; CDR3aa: CASSGTHRSPRRDYYGYTF; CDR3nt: TGTGCCAGCAGCGGAACCCATCGATCCCCCCGAAGGGATTACTATGGCTACACCTTC
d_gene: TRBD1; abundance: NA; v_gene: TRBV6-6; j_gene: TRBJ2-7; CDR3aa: CASSPGQGFVPNEQYF; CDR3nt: TGTGCCAGCAGTCCGGGACAGGGTTTTGTCCCTAACGAGCAGTACTTC
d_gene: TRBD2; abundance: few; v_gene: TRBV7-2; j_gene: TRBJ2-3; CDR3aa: CASSLVTGGMSTDTQYF; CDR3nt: TGTGCCAGCAGCTTAGTGACCGGGGGGATGAGCACAGATACGCAGTATTTT
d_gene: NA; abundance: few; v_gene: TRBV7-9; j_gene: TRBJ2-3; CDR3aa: CASSSPTGNPTDTQYF; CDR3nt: TGTGCCAGCAGCTCGCCTACAGGGAACCCGACAGATACGCAGTATTTT
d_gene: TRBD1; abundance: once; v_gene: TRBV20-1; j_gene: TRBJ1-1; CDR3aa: CSAPITGVTEAFF; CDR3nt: TGCAGTGCGCCCATTACAGGGGTGACTGAAGCTTTCTTT
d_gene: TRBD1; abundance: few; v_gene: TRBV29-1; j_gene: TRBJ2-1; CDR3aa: CSVVEGRQGDPKSYNEQFF; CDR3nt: TGCAGCGTTGTGGAAGGGAGACAGGGAGACCCAAAATCCTACAATGAGCAGTTCTTC
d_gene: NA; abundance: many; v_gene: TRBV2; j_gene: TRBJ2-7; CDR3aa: CASSNDGSSYEQYF; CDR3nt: TGTGCCAGCAGTAATGACGGGAGCTCCTACGAGCAGTACTTC
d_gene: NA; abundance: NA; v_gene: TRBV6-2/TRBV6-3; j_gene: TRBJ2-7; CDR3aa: CASSYARGSYEQYF; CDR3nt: TGTGCCAGCAGTTACGCCAGGGGATCCTACGAGCAGTACTTC
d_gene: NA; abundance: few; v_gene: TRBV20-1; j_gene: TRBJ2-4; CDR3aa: CSARDPGFGIQYF; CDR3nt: TGCAGTGCTAGAGATCCGGGGTTCGGCATTCAGTACTTC
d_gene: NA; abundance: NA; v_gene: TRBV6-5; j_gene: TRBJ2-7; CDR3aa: CASTQKGYNEQYF; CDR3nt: TGTGCCAGCACCCAAAAGGGCTACAATGAGCAGTACTTC
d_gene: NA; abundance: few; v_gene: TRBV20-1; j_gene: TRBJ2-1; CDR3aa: CSARDLYEQFF; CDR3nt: TGCAGTGCTAGAGATTTGTATGAGCAGTTCTTC
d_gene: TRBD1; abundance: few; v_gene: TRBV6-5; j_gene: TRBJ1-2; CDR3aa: CASAAGTDYGYTF; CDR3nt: TGTGCCAGCGCGGCGGGGACAGACTATGGCTACACCTTC